This passage covers 28 T cell receptor beta chains from one sample sequenced in a study of OX40 agonist ivuxolimab in advanced cancers. Assay: immunoSEQ multiplex PCR; the TCRdb copy retains only in-frame clones and omits some. The top ten clones hold around 3.8% of a sample with about 34,000 clones, about 93% of them seen once. Sequences were derived from CD4+ or CD8+ T cells sorted from blood, sampled in a trial of the OX40 agonist ivuxolimab. The origin of the receptors is an adult with an advanced solid tumor such as melanoma, head and neck, liver or kidney cancer.

The chain recombines TRBV5-6 with TRBJ2-2; a weak D match, TRBD2 (6 bases). The V gene lost 2 bases and the J gene lost 7 bases, with 12 bases spanning the gap. Germline V gene sequence: CDR1 SGHDT, CDR2 YYEEEE. This CDR3 comprises 14 residues. The CDR3 DNA reads as TGTGCCAGCAGCTTTACGGGAGCGGGCGGGGAGCTGTTTTTT. Residues: CASSFTGAGGELFF. The variable domain in full, completed from reference TRBV5-6 and TRBJ2-2, reads DAGVTQSPTHLIKTRGQQVTLRCSPKSGHDTVSWYQQALGQGPQFIFQYYEEEERQRGNFPDRFSGHQFPNYSSELNVNALLLGDSALYLCASSFTGAGGELFFGEGSRLTVL.

The chain joins TRBV18 to TRBJ1-1; 7 bases align to TRBD1. The V gene end was trimmed by 0 bases and the J gene end by 0 bases; junction bases not matched to a gene: 1. CDR3 length: 15 amino acids. From germline, CDR1 is KGHSH and CDR2 LQKENI. This chain's CDR3 is CASSPPGTVNTEAFF. The CDR3 DNA sequence: TGTGCCAGCTCACCACCCGGGACAGTGAACACTGAAGCTTTCTTT.

V usage is TRBV10-3 and J usage is TRBJ1-1; D is ambiguous. The germline V gene has CDR1 ENHRY and CDR2 SYGVKD. The V end was cut by 10 bases, the J end by 4 bases, with 16 bases between. There are 13 residues in the CDR3. The CDR3 nucleotides read TGTGCCACTCAAGTACCGGGAGGCACTGAAGCTTTCTTT. It encodes CATQVPGGTEAFF.

The chain combines TRBV7-9 with TRBJ1-4, with TRBD1 as a possible D gene (6 bases). CDR1 is SEHNR, CDR2 FQNEAQ, per germline (reference sequence). Trimming left V 5 bases short and J 5 bases short, with 18 bases between. There are 16 residues in the CDR3. The DNA of the CDR3 is TGTGCCAGCAGCCGAGGGTGGGGACAAAGAAATGAAAAACTGTTTTTT. It translates to CASSRGWGQRNEKLFF.

The rearrangement uses TRBV13 and TRBJ1-4, with 7 bases identical to TRBD1. V was pared by 0 bases and J by 2 bases, with 0 bases of the junction left unmatched. The CDR3 spans 15 residues. Germline loops: CDR1 PRHDT, CDR2 FYEKMQ (reference sequence). The DNA for the CDR3 is TGTGCCAGCAGCTTAGGACAGGGGACTAATGAAAAACTGTTTTTT. The encoded protein is CASSLGQGTNEKLFF.

This chain joins TRBV19 and TRBJ1-1; 8 bases match TRBD1. CDR1 LNHDA and CDR2 SQIVND come from the germline V gene (reference sequence). CDR3 length equals 14 residues. V lost 9 bases and J lost 8; bases outside the gene matches: 14. In nucleotides, the CDR3 is TGTGCCAGCAATCTCCAGGGGGCGTCTGGCGAAGCTTTCTTT. It codes for CASNLQGASGEAFF.

This clone occurred once. V is TRBV29-1 and J is TRBJ2-1; no reliable D call. This CDR3 has 11 amino acids. CDR1 is SQVTM and CDR2 is ANQGSEA in the germline V gene. The germline V and J ends were trimmed by 4 bases and 4 bases, with 5 bases remaining between them. The CDR3 bases are TGCAGCGTTGGACGGTACAATGAGCAGTTCTTC. It codes for CSVGRYNEQFF.

V is TRBV18 and J is TRBJ1-2; 7 bases are a match to TRBD1. Trimming at V came to 3 bases and at J to 2 bases, leaving 3 bases not matched to a gene. The CDR3 is made up of 14 amino acids. Germline CDR1 reads KGHSH; CDR2 reads LQKENI. This chain's CDR3 is CASSPGQANYGYTF. The CDR3 DNA follows: TGTGCCAGCTCACCTGGACAGGCGAACTATGGCTACACCTTC.

This clone has just one count. V is TRBV7-2 and J is TRBJ2-5, with D unclear. The CDR3 extends over 14 amino acids. Between the trimmed V and J ends, which lost 0 bases and 5 bases, there was a span of 10 bases. In germline, CDR1 is SGHTA, CDR2 FQGNSA. CDR3 nucleotides: TGTGCCAGCAGCTTAGCGCTGGGGATGGAGACCCAGTACTTC. Amino acid sequence: CASSLALGMETQYF.

The rearrangement joins TRBV5-4 to TRBJ1-2; D remains ambiguous. The V end was cut by 0 bases, the J end by 0 bases, with 9 bases between. The germline CDR1 and CDR2 sequences are SGHNT and YYREEE (reference sequence). The CDR3 sequence is 15 residues long. Here the CDR3 DNA reads TGTGCCAGCAGCTTGGACGGCAGAGCTAACTATGGCTACACCTTC. Translating it yields CASSLDGRANYGYTF.

The chain carries TRBV7-9 and TRBJ2-1; 14 nucleotides match TRBD2. This CDR3 spans 16 amino acids. V was clipped by 5 bases and J by 3 bases; unmatched bases: 3. In germline, CDR1 is SEHNR, CDR2 FQNEAQ (reference sequence). Here the CDR3 DNA reads TGTGCCAGCAGCCGACTAGCGGGGGGGCTCTACAATGAGCAGTTCTTC. Translating gives CASSRLAGGLYNEQFF.

The chain couples TRBV5-4 to TRBJ2-1; a weak D match, TRBD2 (6 bases). V lost 0 bases and J 1 base, leaving 8 bases between the germline ends. The CDR3 extends over 15 amino acids. Germline CDR1 is SGHNT and CDR2 is YYREEE (reference sequence). In DNA, the CDR3 is TGTGCCAGCAGCTTGGCGCGGGGATCCTACAATGAGCAGTTCTTC. Encoded protein: CASSLARGSYNEQFF.

The chain combines TRBV27 with TRBJ2-5; possibly TRBD1 for D (6 bases). The CDR3 is 22 amino acids. The germline gives CDR1 MNHEY, CDR2 SMNVEV (reference sequence). The germline V and J ends were trimmed by 2 bases and 2 bases, with 33 bases remaining between them. The CDR3 region is CASSLRPRIGQGTLPYQETQYF. In nucleotides, the CDR3 is TGTGCCAGCAGTTTACGGCCTCGTATAGGGCAGGGGACCCTACCATATCAAGAGACCCAGTACTTC.

The genes are TRBV5-8 and TRBJ2-1; D is perhaps TRBD1 (6 bases). Looked up from germline, CDR1 is SGHTS and CDR2 is YDEGEE. V was trimmed by 4 bases and J by 2 bases, leaving 16 bases between them. The CDR3 has 16 amino acids. In nucleotides, the CDR3 is TGTGCCAGCAGCACGACAGGACGCGAGCCCTACAATGAGCAGTTCTTC. It specifies CASSTTGREPYNEQFF.

The V call is TRBV5-4, the J call TRBJ1-2; D ambiguous. The CDR3 length is 15 residues. CDR1 and CDR2 (germline): SGHNT, YYREEE (reference sequence). V was trimmed by 4 bases and J by 5 bases, leaving 18 bases between them. The CDR3 DNA sequence: TGTGCCAGCAGCATATTACAAGATATGAAATATGGCTACACCTTC. Its translation is CASSILQDMKYGYTF.

This chain links TRBV6-6 with TRBJ2-7; 8 bases fit TRBD1. This CDR3 has 15 residues. Germline lookup yields CDR1 MNHNY and CDR2 SVGAGI (reference sequence). Trimming took 0 bases from V and 3 from J; bases not matched to a gene: 4. CDR3 region: CASSYSRTGRYEQYF. Here the CDR3 DNA reads TGTGCCAGCAGTTACTCGAGGACAGGGCGCTACGAGCAGTACTTC.

This chain joins TRBV30 and TRBJ1-5, with D possibly TRBD1 on 5 matching bases. V dropped 2 bases and J dropped 7 bases, with 15 bases sitting between them. Germline CDR1 and CDR2: GTSNPN and SVGIG (reference sequence). This CDR3 has 14 residues. Here the CDR3 DNA reads TGTGCCTGGAGTCCGGGGGGGAGTAGACAGCCCCAGCATTTT. This translates into CAWSPGGSRQPQHF. The full variable domain, with the rest looked up from reference TRBV30 and TRBJ1-5, is SQTIHQWPATLVQPVGSPLSLECTVEGTSNPNLYWYRQAAGRGLQLLFYSVGIGQISSEVPQNLSASRPQDRQFILSSKKLLLSDSGFYLCAWSPGGSRQPQHFGDGTRLSIL.

The V gene is TRBV2, the J gene TRBJ2-5; D is possibly TRBD2 (5 bases). Trimming removed 5 bases from V and 5 bases from J, with 12 bases in between. CDR1 and CDR2 (germline): SNHLY, FYNNEI. The CDR3 contains 13 residues. The CDR3 bases are TGTGCCAGCAGTCGGGATCCTGGGGAGACCCAGTACTTC. Its translation is CASSRDPGETQYF. Supplemented by reference TRBV2 and TRBJ2-5, the full variable domain reads EPEVTQTPSHQVTQMGQEVILRCVPISNHLYFYWYRQILGQKVEFLVSFYNNEISEKSEIFDDQFSVERPDGSNFTLKIRSTKLEDSAMYFCASSRDPGETQYFGPGTRLLVL.

This sequence joins TRBV29-1 and TRBJ2-1; TRBD2 matches at 11 bases. Germline V gene lookup returns CDR1 SQVTM and CDR2 ANQGSEA. The length of the CDR3 is 16 residues. J lost 3 bases, V lost 1 base, and 5 bases had no gene match. The CDR3 nucleotides are TGCAGCGTTGAAGCCTCGACTAGCGGGATCTACAATGAGCAGTTCTTC. It encodes CSVEASTSGIYNEQFF.

This chain links TRBV2 with TRBJ2-3; D unclear. Trimming removed 1 base at V and 7 bases at J, with 6 bases between. This CDR3 has 12 amino acids. CDR1 SNHLY and CDR2 FYNNEI come from the germline V gene. The CDR3 nucleotides read TGTGCCAGCAGTGAAGTGCCGTATACGCAGTATTTT. It is translated as CASSEVPYTQYF. Full variable domain (outside the CDR3, taken from reference TRBV2 and TRBJ2-3): EPEVTQTPSHQVTQMGQEVILRCVPISNHLYFYWYRQILGQKVEFLVSFYNNEISEKSEIFDDQFSVERPDGSNFTLKIRSTKLEDSAMYFCASSEVPYTQYFGPGTRLTVL.

J is TRBJ2-2 and V is TRBV27; 9 bases match TRBD1. The J segment lost 5 bases and the V segment lost 4 bases, leaving 8 bases of the junction unmatched. The CDR3 has 16 residues. From germline, CDR1 is MNHEY and CDR2 SMNVEV (reference sequence). This CDR3 reads CASSSTGTGRTGELFF. The CDR3 DNA follows: TGTGCCAGCAGTTCAACCGGGACAGGGCGGACCGGGGAGCTGTTTTTT.

This chain connects TRBV18 to TRBJ2-1; TRBD1 agrees at 7 bases. Germline values: CDR1 KGHSH, CDR2 LQKENI. This CDR3 spans 16 amino acids. V gave up 3 bases and J gave up 3 bases; unmatched junction bases: 8. In nucleotides, the CDR3 is TGTGCCAGCTCACCGTCAACCGGGACAGTCTACAATGAGCAGTTCTTC. This codes for CASSPSTGTVYNEQFF.

The chain uses TRBV18 and TRBJ2-3; the match to TRBD2 covers 9 bases. This CDR3 spans 15 amino acids. J was trimmed by 4 bases and V by 3 bases; bases with no gene match: 5. The germline V gene has CDR1 KGHSH and CDR2 LQKENI. The CDR3 loop reads CASSPRGRESDTQYF. The DNA for the CDR3 is TGTGCCAGCTCACCTCGCGGGAGGGAATCAGATACGCAGTATTTT.

This sequence joins TRBV29-1 and TRBJ1-1, with D possibly TRBD1 on 5 matching bases. This CDR3 is built from 12 residues. Germline V gene sequence: CDR1 SQVTM, CDR2 ANQGSEA. V was pared by 5 bases and J by 6 bases, with 13 bases between. The CDR3 reads CSVRDGWAEAFF. Written as DNA, the CDR3 is TGCAGCGTTCGGGACGGGTGGGCTGAAGCTTTCTTT. The entire variable domain, with the rest obtained from reference TRBV29-1 and TRBJ1-1, is as follows: SAVISQKPSRDICQRGTSLTIQCQVDSQVTMMFWYRQQPGQSLTLIATANQGSEATYESGFVIDKFPISRPNLTFSTLTVSNMSPEDSSIYLCSVRDGWAEAFFGQGTRLTVV.

This sequence joins TRBV6-4 and TRBJ1-1; TRBD1 agrees at 7 bases. The CDR3 sequence is 14 residues long. With 4 bases clipped from V and 4 bases from J, the junction kept 6 bases outside the gene matches. CDR1 and CDR2 (germline): MRHNA, SNTAGT. CDR3 region: CASSVGAGGTEAFF. As DNA, the CDR3 is TGTGCCAGCAGTGTCGGGGCAGGGGGCACTGAAGCTTTCTTT.

This chain uses TRBV21-1 with TRBJ2-3. TRBV21-1 is marked as a pseudogene. This CDR3 comprises 10 residues. The CDR3 DNA sequence: TGTGCCAGCAGAGCAGATACGCAGTATTTT. This translates into CASRADTQYF.

The chain combines TRBV7-2 with TRBJ2-3; 7 nucleotides line up with TRBD2. Germline loops: CDR1 SGHTA, CDR2 FQGNSA. V shed 6 bases and J 0 bases; nucleotides not matched to a gene: 6. The CDR3 contains 15 residues. The CDR3 sequence is CASRHSGLSTDTQYF. The CDR3 DNA reads TGTGCCAGCAGACATAGCGGGCTTAGCACAGATACGCAGTATTTT.

This chain connects TRBV29-1 to TRBJ2-7; 8 bases line up with TRBD1. Germline assignment: CDR1 SQVTM and CDR2 ANQGSEA. V was pared by 5 bases and J by 2 bases, with 8 bases of the junction left unmatched. The CDR3 runs to 14 residues. This CDR3 is CSVLWGTGPYEQYF. In DNA form, the CDR3 reads TGCAGCGTTCTTTGGGGGACAGGCCCCTACGAGCAGTACTTC.